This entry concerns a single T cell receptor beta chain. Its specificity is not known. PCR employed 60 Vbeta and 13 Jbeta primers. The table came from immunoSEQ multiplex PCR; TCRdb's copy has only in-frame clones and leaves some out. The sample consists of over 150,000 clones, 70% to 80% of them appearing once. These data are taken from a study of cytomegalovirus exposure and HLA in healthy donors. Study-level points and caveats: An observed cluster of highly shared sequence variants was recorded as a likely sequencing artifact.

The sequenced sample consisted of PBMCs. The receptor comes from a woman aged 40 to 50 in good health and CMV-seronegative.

CDR3 DNA: TGTGCCAGCAGCTGGGGAGTCAGCGGGATAGGTAATGAGCAGTTCTTC. Residues: CASSWGVSGIGNEQFF. The chain uses TRBV9 and TRBJ2-1, with 7 bases identical to TRBD2. CDR3 length: 16 amino acids. Germline CDR1 reads SGDLS; CDR2 reads YYNGEE. V dropped 4 bases and J dropped 7; count of bases not matched to a gene: 14.